This entry is about one T cell receptor beta chain. Its cognate antigen has yet to be identified. Nothing much larger sits one base from this clone, and base qualities are not available. The sample is drawn from a study of cytomegalovirus exposure and HLA in healthy donors (TCRdb year 2017). About the investigation overall: A later analysis indicated that the 95 to 150 validation repertoires were generated on the platform also employed for the 650 to 850 repertoires of the first cohort. The aim of the study was to test whether cataloging public T cell receptors could identify signatures of past pathogen exposure. The study combined high-throughput TCR immunosequencing, statistical association of individual TCRs with disease status, and machine learning to predict cytomegalovirus infection status. Besides the first cohort of 666 subjects, a separate validation cohort made up of roughly 120 different subjects was used. Study-wide findings and limitations: The study listed over 150 TCR beta chains as associated with cytomegalovirus. A few of the identified cytomegalovirus-associated TCR beta chains were confirmed in vitro to be specific for cytomegalovirus antigens. Most TCR sequences were observed very rarely across donors, whereas some public TCRs were present in many individuals. The validation cohort had no HLA typing available for a later analysis, so co-occurrence within that cohort was assessed over all 130 or so repertoires. A later analysis found that TCRs clustered in the first cohort also tended to co-occur in the roughly 120 validation repertoires, with 90% to 95% of cluster scores above 0. The classifier was reported to diagnose cytomegalovirus status with high specificity and sensitivity in both the original and validation cohorts. The authors suggested that the approach could potentially be extended to other disease states and immunological phenotypes.

Donors formed part of the validation cohort, which comprised some 120 subjects and was distinct from the first cohort of fewer than 750 subjects. Library creation used the immunoSEQ multiplex PCR assay. In the paper's pipeline: A statistical classification framework was developed to diagnose cytomegalovirus status using the catalog of TCR beta chain sequences. The immuneACCESS repertoire file appears here via TCRdb, limited to in-frame rearrangements. These files lack a portion of the clones; in checked studies, under half of the deficit traces to unresolved V genes, and the cause of the others is not known. The V and J calls and clone size come from that table; D and trimming were worked out from the DNA. This sample lists about 250,000 clones; roughly 84% were detected once. The ten largest clones represent 12% of the sample. Including cysteine and phenylalanine, the CDR3 has 16 amino acids. CDR3 DNA is the only sequence kept; it has 48 bases, read in frame from the first base. Clipping removes 0 bases from V and 4 bases from J, with 6 as the unmatched junction base count. CDR1 and CDR2, per the germline V gene, are SGHAT and FQNNGV.

The sequence is built from TRBV11-2 and TRBJ2-7, with 10 middle bases fitting TRBD1. Sequenced: PBMCs. The sequence was obtained from a man younger than 35 in good health and CMV-seropositive. Read as DNA, the sequence is TGTGCCAGCAGCTTAGAGATTTGGGACAGGGGATACGAGCAGTACTTC. Translation gives CASSLEIWDRGYEQYF.